This T cell receptor (beta chain) was obtained from a study of T cells after yellow fever vaccination. Study-level background: Fractions with few cells were prepared using SMART-Seq v4 Ultra Low Input.

The CDR3 is 17 amino acids. Germline values: CDR1 LGHDT, CDR2 YNNKEL (reference sequence). V lost 4 bases to trimming and J lost 0 bases, with 18 bases between them. Study conclusions and caveats: Abundant clonotypes from the bulk population could get into FACS-sorted repertoires as contaminants.

This clonotype was recorded a few times. As TCR cDNA was made by 5'RACE template switching, a universal primer site and UMIs were added. TCRdb re-called the 5' RACE reads through MiXCR, storing one row per CDR3 protein. The table has roughly 85,000 distinct CDR3 sequences, 13% seen once; the top ten hold about 26%. Here the sequenced sample was CD8+ T cells not binding an NS4B(214-222) dextramer, sorted from PBMCs, taken less than 25 days after the first yellow fever vaccination. The source of this sequence is a young man who received the YFV17D yellow fever vaccine. The V call is TRBV3-1, the J call TRBJ1-2, with D possibly matching TRBD1 (5 bases). Written as DNA, the CDR3 is TGTGCCAGCAGCCGGCGGGGCTGGGCCGTAGCTAACTATGGCTACACCTTC. As protein: CASSRRGWAVANYGYTF.